This T cell receptor beta chain originates from a study of cytomegalovirus exposure and HLA in healthy donors. The PCR ran on 60 Vbeta and 13 Jbeta primers. Some clones are missing from TCRdb's copy, which holds only in-frame ones; the method was immunoSEQ multiplex PCR. The sample holds 75,000 to 80,000 clones, 72% seen once. This clone was seen once. Germline CDR1 SGHAT, CDR2 FQNNGV. The CDR3 sequence is 18 residues long. Losses at the gene ends were 0 bases for V and 6 bases for J; bases not matched to a gene: 12. Sequences were obtained from PBMCs. The chain recombines TRBV11-2 with TRBJ2-5; TRBD1 matches 11 bases. The origin of this receptor is a man aged 60-69 years in good health and CMV-seropositive. The CDR3, as DNA: TGTGCCAGCAGCTTAGATTTGGGACAGGGGGGTGTTGCGAAGACCCAGTACTTC. Residues: CASSLDLGQGGVAKTQYF. The full variable domain, with the rest looked up from reference TRBV11-2 and TRBJ2-5, is EAGVAQSPRYKIIEKRQSVAFWCNPISGHATLYWYQQILGQGPKLLIQFQNNGVVDDSQLPKDRFSAERLKGVDSTLKIQPAKLEDSAVYLCASSLDLGQGGVAKTQYFGPGTRLLVL.